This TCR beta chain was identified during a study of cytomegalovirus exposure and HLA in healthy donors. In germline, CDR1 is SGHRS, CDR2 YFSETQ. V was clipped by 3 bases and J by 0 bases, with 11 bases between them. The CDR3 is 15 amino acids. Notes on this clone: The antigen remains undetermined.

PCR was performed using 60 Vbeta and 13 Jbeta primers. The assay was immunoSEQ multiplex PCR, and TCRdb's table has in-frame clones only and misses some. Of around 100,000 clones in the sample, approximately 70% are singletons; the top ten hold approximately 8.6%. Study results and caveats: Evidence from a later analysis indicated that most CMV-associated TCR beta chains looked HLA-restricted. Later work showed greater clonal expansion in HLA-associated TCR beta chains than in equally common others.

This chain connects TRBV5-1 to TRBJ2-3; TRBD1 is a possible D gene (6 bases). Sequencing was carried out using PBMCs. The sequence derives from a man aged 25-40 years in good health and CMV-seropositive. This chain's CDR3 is CASSWTDLSTDTQYF. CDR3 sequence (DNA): TGCGCCAGCAGCTGGACAGACCTTAGCACAGATACGCAGTATTTT.